This T cell receptor (beta chain) was documented in a study of brain T cells in children with intractable seizures. Time point specified: blood from clinic visit 5 months post-surgery; TSC patient then seizure free. Only cases whose brain tissue showed the highest T cell transcript signatures were sequenced. Pre-surgery treatment included at least one anti-epileptic drug. General study findings and limits: Pre- and post-surgery blood differed in depth, so pre-surgery absences may be undersampling.

Between the trimmed V and J ends, which lost 2 bases and 0 bases, there was a span of 9 bases. This CDR3 has 14 residues. Germline values: CDR1 SGHDT, CDR2 YYEEEE. The data were produced by immunoSEQ multiplex PCR, yet TCRdb's version contains in-frame clones alone and is incomplete. The table shows a few hundred thousand clones, with approximately 93% occurring only once. Remarks on this clone: Its antigen is unknown.

This clonotype was obtained from a boy under three years old with tuberous sclerosis and intractable seizures. The sequenced sample was peripheral blood, obtained roughly 5 months after surgery. This chain links TRBV5-6 with TRBJ2-7; D is perhaps TRBD1 or TRBD2 (5 bases each). CDR3 bases: TGTGCCAGCAGCTTCGGGACGGACTCCTACGAGCAGTACTTC. Translation gives CASSFGTDSYEQYF.